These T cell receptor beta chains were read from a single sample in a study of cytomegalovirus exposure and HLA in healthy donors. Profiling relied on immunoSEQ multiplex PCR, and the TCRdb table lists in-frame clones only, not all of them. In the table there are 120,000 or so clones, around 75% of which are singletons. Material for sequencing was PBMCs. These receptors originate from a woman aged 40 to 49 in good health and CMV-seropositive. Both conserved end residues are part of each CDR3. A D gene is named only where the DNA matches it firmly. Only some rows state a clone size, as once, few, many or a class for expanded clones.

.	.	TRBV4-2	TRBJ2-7	CASSQDRTFASYEQYF	TGTGCCAGCAGCCAAGATAGAACTTTTGCTTCTTACGAGCAGTACTTC
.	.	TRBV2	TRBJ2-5	CASRYRAGETQYF	TGTGCCAGCAGATACAGGGCTGGCGAGACCCAGTACTTC
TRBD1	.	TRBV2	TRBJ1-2	CASSLGQGKGYGYTF	TGTGCCAGCAGTCTCGGACAGGGGAAAGGATATGGCTACACCTTC
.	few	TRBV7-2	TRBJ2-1	CASSLAYGAFNEQFF	TGTGCCAGCAGCTTAGCGTACGGTGCTTTCAATGAGCAGTTCTTC
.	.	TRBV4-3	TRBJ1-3	CASSQAGGNTIYF	TGCGCCAGCAGCCAGGCGGGTGGGAACACCATATATTTT
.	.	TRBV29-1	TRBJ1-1	CSVAGSTEAFF	TGCAGCGTAGCAGGGTCCACTGAAGCTTTCTTT
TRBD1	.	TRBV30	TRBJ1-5	CAWSSQGGQPQHF	TGTGCCTGGAGTTCTCAGGGGGGTCAGCCCCAGCATTTT
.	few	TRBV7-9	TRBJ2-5	CASSFTGLETQYF	TGTGCCAGCAGCTTCACCGGACTAGAGACCCAGTACTTC
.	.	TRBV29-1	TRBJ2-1	CSAATGRREQFF	TGCAGCGCTGCCACTGGGCGCAGGGAGCAGTTCTTC
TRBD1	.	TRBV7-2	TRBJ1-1	CASSSPGQGARAFF	TGTGCCAGCAGCTCGCCGGGACAGGGGGCGCGGGCTTTCTTT
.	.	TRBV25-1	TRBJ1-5	CASSDPTEPNQPQHF	TGTGCCAGCAGTGATCCGACGGAGCCCAATCAGCCCCAGCATTTT
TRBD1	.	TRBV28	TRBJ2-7	CASRGTGGSYEQYF	TGTGCCAGCAGGGGTACAGGGGGCTCCTACGAGCAGTACTTC
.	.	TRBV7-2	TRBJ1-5	CASSLSSGVRQPQHF	TGTGCCAGCAGCTTGTCCTCAGGGGTAAGGCAGCCCCAGCATTTT
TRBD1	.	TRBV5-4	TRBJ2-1	CASSQWDSPRNEQFF	TGTGCCAGCAGCCAATGGGACAGCCCACGGAATGAGCAGTTCTTC
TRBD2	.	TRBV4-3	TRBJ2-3	CASSQGEGTDTQYF	TGCGCCAGCAGCCAAGGGGAGGGAACAGATACGCAGTATTTT
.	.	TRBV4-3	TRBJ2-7	CASSQDYGGRYEQYF	TGCGCCAGCAGCCAAGATTACGGGGGGCGGTACGAGCAGTACTTC
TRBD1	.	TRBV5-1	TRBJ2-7	CASSVGTGAYEQYF	TGCGCCAGCAGCGTAGGGACAGGGGCCTACGAGCAGTACTTC
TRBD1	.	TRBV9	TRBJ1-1	CASSVAGQGGTEAFF	TGTGCCAGCAGCGTAGCAGGGCAGGGGGGAACTGAAGCTTTCTTT
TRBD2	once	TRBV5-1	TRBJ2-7	CASSRGPLAGQVSYEQYF	TGCGCCAGCAGCCGCGGGCCCCTAGCGGGCCAGGTAAGCTACGAGCAGTACTTC
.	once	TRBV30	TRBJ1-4	CAWSQRSGEKLFF	TGTGCCTGGAGCCAAAGGAGTGGTGAAAAACTGTTTTTT